The 5 T cell receptor beta chains below were found in one sample sequenced in a study of T cell changes during pregnancy in multiple sclerosis. Here immunoSEQ multiplex PCR was the method, and the copy in TCRdb shows in-frame clones only, minus some. The sample lists 7,500 to 9,500 clones; about nine tenths were seen once. The sample in question was CD8+ T cells from peripheral blood mononuclear cells, obtained in the first trimester of pregnancy. These receptors all stem from a female donor in good health, enrolled as a control in a pregnancy study.

V gene TRBV7-2 combines with J gene TRBJ2-1; perhaps TRBD1 as D (6 bases). Per the germline V gene, CDR1 is SGHTA and CDR2 is FQGNSA. The V end lost 4 bases, the J end lost 4 bases, and 14 bases lay between the germline ends. The CDR3 consists of 15 residues. The CDR3 DNA follows: TGTGCCAGCAGCTCAGCCTCCAGGGGTTACAATGAGCAGTTCTTC. Encoded protein: CASSSASRGYNEQFF.

The V call is TRBV7-7, the J call TRBJ2-5, with D unresolved. The J call may be incorrect, as the DNA end agrees better with TRBJ2-7. Germline-derived CDR1 and CDR2 are SSHAT and FNYEAQ (reference sequence). The CDR3 is made up of 13 amino acids. The CDR3 DNA reads TGTGCCAGCAGCTTGGGCCCATCCTACGAGCAGTACTTC. Its protein product is CASSLGPSYEQYF.

This clone was observed a handful of times. V is TRBV6-1 and J is TRBJ2-1, with 8 bases identical to TRBD2. Germline CDR1 MNHNS, CDR2 SASEGT. The CDR3 loop spans 16 amino acids. Trimming took 1 base from V and 5 from J; bases not matched to a gene: 7. CDR3 residues: CASSEDDGSGNNEQFF. The CDR3 DNA reads as TGTGCCAGCAGTGAAGACGATGGTAGCGGGAACAATGAGCAGTTCTTC.

The genes are TRBV11-2 and TRBJ2-4; perhaps TRBD2 as D (6 bases). CDR1 and CDR2 from the germline V gene are SGHAT and FQNNGV. The CDR3 runs to 14 residues. Trimming left V 8 bases short and J 1 base short, with 12 bases between. The CDR3 sequence: CASAGGMAKNIQYF. CDR3 coding DNA: TGTGCCAGCGCCGGGGGTATGGCCAAAAACATTCAGTACTTC.

V gene TRBV5-8 combines with J gene TRBJ1-1; D remains unclear. V gave up 0 bases and J gave up 3 bases, with 9 bases separating them. Germline CDR1 and CDR2: SGHTS and YDEGEE. This CDR3 has 14 amino acids. The CDR3 DNA is TGTGCCAGCAGCTTGGACACCGGGGACACTGAAGCTTTCTTT. Residues: CASSLDTGDTEAFF.